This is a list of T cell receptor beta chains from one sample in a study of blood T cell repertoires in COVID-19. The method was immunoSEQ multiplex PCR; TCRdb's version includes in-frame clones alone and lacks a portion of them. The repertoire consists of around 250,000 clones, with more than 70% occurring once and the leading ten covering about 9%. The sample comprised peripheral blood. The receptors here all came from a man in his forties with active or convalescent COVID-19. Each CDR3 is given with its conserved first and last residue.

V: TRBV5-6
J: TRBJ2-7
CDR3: CASSLNGAGLGRDEQYF

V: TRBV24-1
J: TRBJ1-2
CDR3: CATSDWGTGNYGYTF

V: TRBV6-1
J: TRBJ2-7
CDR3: CASSESPAGGFEQYF

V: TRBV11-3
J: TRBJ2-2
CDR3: CASSPQAGGPSTGELFF

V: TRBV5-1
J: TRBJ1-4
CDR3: CASSLGGPQGEKLFF

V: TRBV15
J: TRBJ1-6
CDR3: CATSREVPDSPLHF

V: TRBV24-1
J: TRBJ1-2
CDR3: CATSDPDRTYGYTF

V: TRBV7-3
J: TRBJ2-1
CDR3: CASSPHGTSYNEQFF

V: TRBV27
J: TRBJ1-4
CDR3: CASSGQFNEKLFF

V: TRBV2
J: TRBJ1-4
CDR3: CASRLDRAEKLFF

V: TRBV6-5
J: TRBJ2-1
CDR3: CASSLLQGPYNEQFF

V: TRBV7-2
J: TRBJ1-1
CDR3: CASRLELNTEAFF

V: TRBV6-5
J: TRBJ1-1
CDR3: CASSLQGVGTEAFF

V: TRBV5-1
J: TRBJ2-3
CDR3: CASSSGQLASTDTQYF

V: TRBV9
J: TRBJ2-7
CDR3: CASSEGPGQGWSEQYF

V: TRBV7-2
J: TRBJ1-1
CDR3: CASSLVSDTEAFF

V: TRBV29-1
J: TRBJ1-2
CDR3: CSVIFQGANSYGYTF

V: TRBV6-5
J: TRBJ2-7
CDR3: CASSYGRQGRKNEQYF

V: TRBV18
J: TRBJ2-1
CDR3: CASSPTGTGPNEQFF

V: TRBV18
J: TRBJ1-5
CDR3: CASSAKGNGGLNSNQPQHF

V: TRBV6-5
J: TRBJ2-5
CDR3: CASRRGHLQETQYF

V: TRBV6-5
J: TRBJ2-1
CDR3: CASSYGVSGEVNEQFF

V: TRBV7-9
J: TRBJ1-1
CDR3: CASSPTGTKAFF

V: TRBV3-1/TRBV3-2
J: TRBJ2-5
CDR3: CASSPLAPQYF

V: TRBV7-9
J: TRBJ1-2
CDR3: CASTDSYGYTF

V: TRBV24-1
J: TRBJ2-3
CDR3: CATRGAGGPTDTQYF

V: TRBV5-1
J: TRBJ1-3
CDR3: CASRRVGGNSGNTIYF

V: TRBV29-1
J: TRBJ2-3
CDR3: CSVRGGRDTQYF

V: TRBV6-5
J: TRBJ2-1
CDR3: CASNRQGTSSEQFF

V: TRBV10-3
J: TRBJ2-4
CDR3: CAISDPVGIQYF

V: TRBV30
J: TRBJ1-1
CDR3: CAWSVMGLGAFF

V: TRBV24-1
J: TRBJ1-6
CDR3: CATSDNNSPLHF